The 13 T cell receptor beta chains reported below all come from one sample, sequenced in a study of T cell responses to AZD1222 COVID-19 vaccine (TCRdb year 2021). The method was the immunoSEQ multiplex PCR assay. TCRdb's version of the immuneACCESS table is confined to in-frame rearrangements and falls short of the full clone set. An unresolved V gene accounts for under half of the shortfall where checked; the remainder is of unknown origin. This sample comprises tens of thousands of clones, roughly 84% of them detected only once. The top ten clones comprise approximately 22% of the sample. This specimen's time point label, per the study, means: baseline before first vaccination. The sample's treatment or condition label is to be understood as: meningococcal conjugate vaccine given as trial control. The sample here was peripheral blood, taken on day 0 of MenACWY control vaccination. These receptors originate from an adult in good health.

The rearrangement joins TRBV27 to TRBJ2-1; TRBD2 matches 9 bases. Unmatched junction bases numbered 4, after V lost 3 bases and J lost 4 bases. Germline lookup yields CDR1 MNHEY and CDR2 SMNVEV (reference sequence). The CDR3 has 15 residues. The CDR3 DNA reads TGTGCCAGCAGTTTGAGCGGGGGGCATTACAATGAGCAGTTCTTC. Its protein is CASSLSGGHYNEQFF.

This chain uses TRBV5-1 with TRBJ2-1, with 10 nucleotides matching TRBD2. The J segment lost 0 bases and the V segment lost 7 bases, leaving 4 bases of the junction unmatched. Germline values: CDR1 SGHRS, CDR2 YFSETQ. CDR3 size: 15 residues. CDR3 residues: CASSLAGSSYNEQFF. The CDR3 DNA reads as TGCGCCAGCTCACTAGCGGGGAGCTCCTACAATGAGCAGTTCTTC.

There are a few counts of this clone. This chain joins TRBV7-8 and TRBJ2-7; D unclear. Per the germline V gene, CDR1 is SGHVS and CDR2 is FQNEAQ. V was clipped by 1 base and J by 2 bases, with 15 bases between them. This CDR3 spans 16 amino acids. The CDR3 DNA reads as TGTGCCAGCAGCTTAGGTCAGGCAGGTGGGACCTACGAGCAGTACTTC. It specifies CASSLGQAGGTYEQYF.

This clone was observed a single time. The rearrangement links TRBV7-9 to TRBJ1-4; D might be TRBD1 (5 bases). V was trimmed by 3 bases and J by 7 bases, leaving 12 bases between them. This CDR3 has 14 residues. Germline V gene lookup returns CDR1 SEHNR and CDR2 FQNEAQ (reference sequence). The CDR3 spells CASSFVVGGEKLFF. CDR3 coding DNA: TGTGCCAGCAGCTTCGTAGTGGGGGGTGAAAAACTGTTTTTT. Variable domain in full (rest from reference TRBV7-9 and TRBJ1-4): DTGVSQNPRHKITKRGQNVTFRCDPISEHNRLYWYRQTLGQGPEFLTYFQNEAQLEKSRLLSDRFSAERPKGSFSTLEIQRTEQGDSAMYLCASSFVVGGEKLFFGSGTQLSVL.

V and J are TRBV6-6 and TRBJ2-1; D perhaps matches TRBD2 (6 bases). The CDR3 consists of 12 residues. Germline V gene lookup returns CDR1 MNHNY and CDR2 SVGAGI (reference sequence). Trimming took off 0 bases at V and 10 bases at J, with 7 bases between the two ends. CDR3 sequence: CASSYSEGEQFF. The CDR3 region has the DNA TGTGCCAGCAGTTACTCGGAGGGAGAGCAGTTCTTC.

The genes are TRBV5-5 and TRBJ2-5; the match to TRBD1 covers 8 bases. The CDR3 covers 17 residues. CDR1 and CDR2 (germline): SGHKS, YYEKEE (reference sequence). J lost 5 bases, V lost 3 bases, and 15 bases had no gene match. CDR3 residues: CASSSITKTGARETQYF. The CDR3 nucleotides read TGTGCCAGCAGCTCAATAACAAAGACAGGGGCGAGGGAGACCCAGTACTTC. The entire variable domain, with the rest obtained from reference TRBV5-5 and TRBJ2-5, is as follows: DAGVTQSPTHLIKTRGQQVTLRCSPISGHKSVSWYQQVLGQGPQFIFQYYEKEERGRGNFPDRFSARQFPNYSSELNVNALLLGDSALYLCASSSITKTGARETQYFGPGTRLLVL.

This clone was recorded once. The CDR3 loop reads CASSPGSSNQPQHF. The CDR3 DNA is TGTGCCAGCTCACCCGGATCCAGCAATCAGCCCCAGCATTTT. This chain connects TRBV18 to TRBJ1-5; the D is unclear. V lost 3 bases and J lost 1, with 7 bases in between. This CDR3 contains 14 residues. From germline, CDR1 is KGHSH and CDR2 LQKENI.

There are a few counts of this clone. The rearrangement links TRBV27 to TRBJ2-1; 7 bases line up with TRBD2. Germline V gives CDR1 MNHEY, CDR2 SMNVEV (reference sequence). The CDR3 totals 14 residues. J gave up 0 bases and V 6 bases, and 2 bases lay outside the gene matches. CDR3 amino acids: CASRPGGSYNEQFF. Here the CDR3 DNA reads TGTGCCAGCAGGCCGGGGGGCTCCTACAATGAGCAGTTCTTC.

J is TRBJ2-1 and V is TRBV11-2; possibly TRBD2 for D (6 bases). This CDR3 is 15 amino acids long. V was trimmed by 1 base and J by 2 bases, leaving 9 bases between them. Germline assignment: CDR1 SGHAT and CDR2 FQNNGV. In DNA, the CDR3 is TGTGCCAGCAGCTTAGGGGCGGGACCCTACAATGAGCAGTTCTTC. Protein sequence: CASSLGAGPYNEQFF.

This clone was observed once. This sequence joins TRBV7-6 and TRBJ1-3; D call uncertain. The CDR3 consists of 15 residues. Trimming cost V 6 bases and J 0 bases, with 12 bases left between them. Germline CDR1 reads SGHVS; CDR2 reads FNYEAQ. CDR3 protein: CASSPTGNSGNTIYF. The DNA for the CDR3 is TGTGCCAGCAGTCCGACGGGCAACTCTGGAAACACCATATATTTT.

DNA for the CDR3: TGTGCCAGCAGAGACAGGGCCTTCACTGAAGCTTTCTTT. This codes for CASRDRAFTEAFF. V gene TRBV6-5 combines with J gene TRBJ1-1, with 7 bases matching TRBD1. In germline, CDR1 is MNHEY, CDR2 SVGAGI. The CDR3 is 13 residues long. J was trimmed by 4 bases and V by 6 bases; bases with no gene match: 5.

V is TRBV27 and J is TRBJ2-2; D possibly matches TRBD1 or TRBD2 (5 bases each). Trimming removed 6 bases from V and 5 bases from J, with 13 bases in between. CDR1 and CDR2 (germline): MNHEY, SMNVEV (reference sequence). CDR3 length equals 14 residues. The CDR3 coding sequence is TGTGCCAGCAGATGGGGGATAGTTACCGGGGAGCTGTTTTTT. It is translated as CASRWGIVTGELFF.

V and J are TRBV6-5 and TRBJ1-3; D gene uncertain. This CDR3 has 11 amino acids. V shed 10 bases and J shed 5 bases, with 9 bases lying between them. The germline V gene has CDR1 MNHEY and CDR2 SVGAGI. The CDR3 DNA is TGTGCCACCGGGGAGAGAAACACCATATATTTT. This gives the protein CATGERNTIYF.